In its sample, the clone carrying this T cell receptor (beta chain) was seen a few times. The antigen remains unidentified. Germline CDR1 reads SGHAT; CDR2 reads FQNNGV. CDR3 length: 19 residues. V was pared by 0 bases and J by 3 bases, with 23 bases between. MiXCR, applied by TCRdb to the RT-PCR reads, yields one record per CDR3 protein. The repertoire consists of approximately 300,000 distinct CDR3 sequences, with approximately 21% occurring once and the leading ten covering 9% to 12%. The data stem from a study of response to subunit inactivated influenza vaccine. The study's findings and limits: Authors proposed each seasonal influenza vaccination draws in few new T cells.

Source: PBMCs from blood, taken around 22 months after vaccination. This clonotype was obtained from a man aged 45-69 years who received an inactivated influenza vaccine. This chain links TRBV11-2 with TRBJ2-5; tentative D call: TRBD2 (8 bases). CDR3 in amino acids: CASSLDRKIAGQNKETQYF. CDR3 DNA sequence: TGTGCCAGCAGCTTAGATCGGAAAATAGCGGGACAGAATAAAGAGACCCAGTACTTC.